This TCR beta chain derives from a study of cytomegalovirus exposure and HLA in healthy donors. General observations from the study: Using a false discovery rate of 0.05, a later analysis showed that 15,000 to 20,000 TCR beta sequences were associated with HLA alleles. Segments of the TCR beta V type were, in most cases, productive about 87% or about 30% of the time in an earlier analysis. Sequencing artifact likely explains a cluster of highly shared sequence variants.

It was with 60 Vbeta and 13 Jbeta primers that the PCR ran. Sequencing was performed with immunoSEQ multiplex PCR; in TCRdb, only in-frame clones are kept and a portion is missing. The sample has around 99,000 clones; about 76% are singletons. Comments on this clone: Its antigen is currently unknown.

Germline assignment: CDR1 MGHRA and CDR2 YSYEKL. Trimming took 3 bases from V and 6 from J; bases not matched to a gene: 11. CDR3 length equals 16 residues. This sequence joins TRBV4-1 and TRBJ2-4, with 7 bases aligning to TRBD1. The sequence derives from a woman under 40 in good health and CMV-seronegative. The material sequenced was PBMCs. CDR3 loop: CASSQPVRTGVNIQYF. The DNA for the CDR3 is TGCGCCAGCAGCCAGCCTGTTCGGACAGGAGTAAACATTCAGTACTTC.